This T cell receptor (beta chain) originates from a study of lymphopenia after photon versus proton radiotherapy. Study-wide points: Only patients who died were analyzed for survival; proton advantage is unproven.

Comment on this clone: Antigen specificity is unknown.

The protocol was immunoSEQ multiplex PCR, while the TCRdb copy is restricted to in-frame clones and leaves out a portion. Among 7,100 or so clones, about 88% were seen once, and the ten largest hold about 3.4%. There are 15 residues in the CDR3. Here the sequenced sample was peripheral blood, taken from a patient treated with photon-based radiotherapy. The sequence derives from a woman in her 70s with pancreatic cancer. The V call is TRBV21-1, the J call TRBJ1-3. TRBV21-1 is given as a pseudogene. This CDR3 is CASSKDSLSGNTIYF. Written as DNA, the CDR3 is TGTGCCAGCAGCAAGGACTCCCTCTCTGGAAACACCATATATTTT.